Listed here are 20 T cell receptor beta chains from one sample, sequenced in a study of OX40 agonist ivuxolimab in advanced cancers. Here immunoSEQ multiplex PCR was the method, and the copy in TCRdb shows in-frame clones only, minus some. The sample includes some 21,000 clones, around nine tenths of them seen just once. The sequenced sample was CD4+ or CD8+ T cells sorted from blood, obtained in a trial of the OX40 agonist ivuxolimab. All receptors derive from an adult with an advanced solid tumor such as melanoma, head and neck, liver or kidney cancer.

The genes are TRBV27 and TRBJ2-1; 12 bases match TRBD2. V dropped 4 bases and J dropped 7; count of bases not matched to a gene: 5. Germline V lookup: CDR1 MNHEY, CDR2 SMNVEV (reference sequence). The CDR3 extends over 15 amino acids. The CDR3 here is CASSSLAGGSNEQFF. CDR3 bases: TGTGCCAGCAGTTCACTAGCGGGGGGTTCTAATGAGCAGTTCTTC.

The chain joins TRBV5-6 to TRBJ2-7; 9 bases fit TRBD1. V trimming: 0 bases; J trimming: 7 bases; junction bases outside the gene matches: 14. This CDR3 region has 17 residues. Germline loops: CDR1 SGHDT, CDR2 YYEEEE. The CDR3 DNA is TGTGCCAGCAGCTTGGCAAACCGGGACAGGGAGTTTTGGGAGCAGTACTTC. Residues: CASSLANRDREFWEQYF. Based on the CDR3 plus reference TRBV5-6 and TRBJ2-7, the full variable domain is DAGVTQSPTHLIKTRGQQVTLRCSPKSGHDTVSWYQQALGQGPQFIFQYYEEEERQRGNFPDRFSGHQFPNYSSELNVNALLLGDSALYLCASSLANRDREFWEQYFGPGTRLTVT.

The chain employs TRBV6-5 and TRBJ1-2; D remains unclear. V gave up 5 bases and J gave up 5 bases, with 18 bases separating them. CDR1 and CDR2 (germline): MNHEY, SVGAGI. The CDR3 runs 15 residues. The CDR3: CASSRGPLAGYGYTF. CDR3 nucleotides: TGTGCCAGCAGTCGCGGGCCCCTTGCTGGGTATGGCTACACCTTC.

This chain joins TRBV11-2 and TRBJ1-2; TRBD1 agrees at 10 bases. Germline CDR1 and CDR2: SGHAT and FQNNGV. The ends lost 1 base at V and 4 bases at J; junction bases unmatched: 3. The CDR3 runs to 15 residues. The CDR3, as DNA: TGTGCCAGCAGCTTAGGGACAGGGGGTGGCTATGGCTACACCTTC. Its protein product is CASSLGTGGGYGYTF.

V and J are TRBV13 and TRBJ1-2, with 12 bases that match TRBD1. Unmatched junction bases numbered 12, after V lost 3 bases and J lost 7 bases. Germline assignment: CDR1 PRHDT and CDR2 FYEKMQ (reference sequence). The CDR3 extends over 17 amino acids. The CDR3 bases are TGTGCCAGCAGCTTTATATTTCGGGACAGGGGGCGCATTGGCTACACCTTC. This translates into CASSFIFRDRGRIGYTF.

This chain connects TRBV11-2 to TRBJ2-7, with 7 bases matching TRBD2. Germline V gives CDR1 SGHAT, CDR2 FQNNGV. This CDR3 has 15 amino acids. With V trimmed by 5 bases and J by 1 base, 8 bases remained unmatched. In nucleotides, the CDR3 is TGTGCCAGCAGCGGGGAGGGGTCCTCATCCTACGAGCAGTACTTC. This codes for CASSGEGSSSYEQYF. The full variable domain, completed using reference TRBV11-2 and TRBJ2-7, is EAGVAQSPRYKIIEKRQSVAFWCNPISGHATLYWYQQILGQGPKLLIQFQNNGVVDDSQLPKDRFSAERLKGVDSTLKIQPAKLEDSAVYLCASSGEGSSSYEQYFGPGTRLTVT.

The V gene is TRBV27, the J gene TRBJ1-5; D gene ambiguous. Germline CDR1 MNHEY, CDR2 SMNVEV (reference sequence). V lost 3 bases and J 6 bases, leaving 9 bases between the germline ends. The CDR3 length is 13 residues. CDR3 loop: CASSLGGSQPQHF. Written as DNA, the CDR3 is TGTGCCAGCAGTTTGGGTGGGTCTCAGCCCCAGCATTTT.

For this clone: Different DNA sequences within this sample yield the same CDR3. The chain is built from TRBV27 and TRBJ1-4; D uncertain. Between the trimmed V and J ends, which lost 4 bases and 5 bases, there was a span of 14 bases. CDR3 length equals 15 residues. Germline lookup yields CDR1 MNHEY and CDR2 SMNVEV (reference sequence). The CDR3 sequence: CASSSEQELNEKLFF. In DNA form, the CDR3 reads TGTGCCAGCAGTTCCGAGCAGGAGTTAAATGAAAAACTGTTTTTT.

In this sample, this clone turned up once. The chain joins TRBV11-2 to TRBJ2-7; no reliable D call. The germline gives CDR1 SGHAT, CDR2 FQNNGV. CDR3 size: 10 residues. V was pared by 3 bases and J by 7 bases, with 4 bases between. The CDR3 region is CASSFGEQYF. The CDR3 coding sequence is TGTGCCAGCAGCTTTGGTGAGCAGTACTTC.

The chain recombines TRBV13 with TRBJ2-1; TRBD2 matches at 10 bases. The CDR3 spans 16 residues. Germline V lookup: CDR1 PRHDT, CDR2 FYEKMQ (reference sequence). The J segment lost 9 bases and the V segment lost 4 bases, leaving 12 bases of the junction unmatched. CDR3 DNA sequence: TGTGCCAGCAGCTCCCGGGGGCTAGCGGGGGCCCCTGAGCAGTTCTTC. Amino acids: CASSSRGLAGAPEQFF.

With respect to this clone: This likely comes from a read error, as the CDR3 has no conserved phenylalanine or tryptophan at its end. The chain joins TRBV6-6 to TRBJ1-6; D perhaps matches TRBD1 (5 bases). The CDR3 is 16 amino acids. CDR1 is MNHNY and CDR2 is SVGAGI in the germline V gene (reference sequence). The ends were cut back, 6 bases at V and 8 bases at J, with 20 bases in the middle. In nucleotides, the CDR3 is TGTGCCAGCAGGGGCGGGGCGGAGAAGCCCTATTCACCCCTCCACCTT. Protein sequence: CASRGGAEKPYSPLHL.

The chain carries TRBV19 and TRBJ1-5, with D possibly matching TRBD1 (5 bases). CDR1 LNHDA and CDR2 SQIVND come from the germline V gene (reference sequence). Trimming took 8 bases from V and 7 from J, leaving 24 bases between them. The CDR3 contains 16 residues. This CDR3 reads CASGHGTPLLVQPQHF. CDR3 DNA sequence: TGTGCCAGTGGCCACGGGACTCCGCTCCTCGTGCAGCCCCAGCATTTT.

The chain carries TRBV11-1 and TRBJ2-3, with D possibly being TRBD2 (6 bases). CDR3 length: 14 residues. Germline CDR1 reads SGHAT; CDR2 reads FQDESV (reference sequence). The V end lost 4 bases, the J end lost 6 bases, and 14 bases lay between the germline ends. The CDR3 coding sequence is TGTGCCAGCAGCTCCCATAAAGGGAGGGATACGCAGTATTTT. Protein sequence: CASSSHKGRDTQYF.

The CDR3 spells CATPFDRRASEAFF. The DNA for the CDR3 is TGTGCCACCCCATTCGACAGACGGGCGTCTGAAGCTTTCTTT. The chain links TRBV9 to TRBJ1-1, with a possible D match to TRBD1 (5 bases). Germline V gene sequence: CDR1 SGDLS, CDR2 YYNGEE. Deletions cut 9 bases from V and 6 bases from J, with 21 bases between. The length of the CDR3 is 14 residues.

The V and J genes are TRBV29-1 and TRBJ1-3; D is undetermined. Germline-derived CDR1 and CDR2 are SQVTM and ANQGSEA. Trimming removed 6 bases from V and 0 bases from J, with 9 bases in between. The CDR3 sequence is 13 residues long. The CDR3 nucleotides read TGCAGCGTGAGGGCTTTCTCTGGAAACACCATATATTTT. Its translation is CSVRAFSGNTIYF.

This chain links TRBV13 with TRBJ2-1; TRBD1 matches 7 bases. CDR3 length equals 16 residues. Germline-derived CDR1 and CDR2 are PRHDT and FYEKMQ (reference sequence). V shed 3 bases and J 0 bases; nucleotides not matched to a gene: 5. The CDR3 sequence: CASSFSGQSSYNEQFF. CDR3 bases: TGTGCCAGCAGCTTCTCGGGACAGAGCTCCTACAATGAGCAGTTCTTC. The whole variable domain, filled in from reference TRBV13 and TRBJ2-1, reads AAGVIQSPRHLIKEKRETATLKCYPIPRHDTVYWYQQGPGQDPQFLISFYEKMQSDKGSIPDRFSAQQFSDYHSELNMSSLELGDSALYFCASSFSGQSSYNEQFFGPGTRLTVL.

The rearrangement joins TRBV5-6 to TRBJ1-5, with 8 bases aligning to TRBD1. CDR3 length: 14 amino acids. Germline values: CDR1 SGHDT, CDR2 YYEEEE. With V trimmed by 3 bases and J by 9 bases, 8 bases remained unmatched. The CDR3 protein is CASSYRTGIGPQHF. CDR3 in DNA: TGTGCCAGCAGCTACCGGACAGGGATAGGGCCCCAGCATTTT.

The chain employs TRBV6-1 and TRBJ1-1; TRBD1 matches at 11 bases. CDR1 and CDR2 from the germline V gene are MNHNS and SASEGT. The CDR3 runs 12 residues. J gave up 11 bases and V 6 bases, and 5 bases lay outside the gene matches. The CDR3 spells CASRWTGGEAFF. The CDR3 nucleotides are TGTGCCAGCAGATGGACAGGGGGCGAGGCTTTCTTT.

The chain employs TRBV7-3 and TRBJ2-7; 8 bases fit TRBD1. The CDR3 runs 16 residues. Germline CDR1 is SGHTA and CDR2 is FQGTGA. Germline trimming cut 5 bases from V and 5 bases from J; bases unmatched to any gene: 14. For the CDR3, the DNA is TGTGCCAGCAGCCCCTCTCCTGGGCAGGGGGCGGACGAGCAGTACTTC. It codes for CASSPSPGQGADEQYF.

The V call is TRBV7-8, the J call TRBJ1-2; a weak D match, TRBD1 (5 bases). Germline assignment: CDR1 SGHVS and CDR2 FQNEAQ. V lost 5 bases, J lost 8 bases, and 21 bases lay in between. This CDR3 comprises 15 residues. DNA of the CDR3: TGTGCCAGCAGCCTCGGGGCACCGGGGCCCGGGGGCTACACCTTC. It specifies CASSLGAPGPGGYTF.